This entry features one TCR beta chain sequence. The data stem from a study of OX40 agonist ivuxolimab in advanced cancers. Measured with immunoSEQ multiplex PCR; TCRdb has only the in-frame clones, and not every one. The repertoire has about 80,000 clones, over 85% of them found once; the top ten carry around 0.19%. Germline V gives CDR1 MNHNY, CDR2 SVGAGI (reference sequence). The ends were cut back, 0 bases at V and 7 bases at J, with 7 bases in the middle. CDR3 length equals 13 residues. Here the sequenced sample was CD4+ or CD8+ T cells sorted from blood, taken in a trial of the OX40 agonist ivuxolimab. The chain couples TRBV6-6 to TRBJ1-5; D not resolved. This clonotype originated in an adult with an advanced solid tumor such as melanoma, head and neck, liver or kidney cancer. CDR3 amino acids: CASSYSSGQPQHF. CDR3 bases: TGTGCCAGCAGTTACTCTTCAGGCCAGCCCCAGCATTTT.